This record looks at one T cell receptor (beta chain) sequence and its context. The antigen remains undetermined. CDR3 size: 17 residues. Germline loops: CDR1 SEHNR, CDR2 FQNEAQ (reference sequence). This entry belongs to a study of monozygotic twins with inflammatory bowel disease. Points from the study as a whole: IBD patients shared fewer clonotypes with other individuals than healthy twins, especially patients with disease activity signs.

No T cells were sorted before total RNA was taken from whole blood. TCRdb reprocessed the 5' RACE reads and reports one entry per CDR3 protein, with no DNA. The sample has 150,000 or so distinct CDR3 sequences. This chain uses TRBV7-9 with TRBJ2-3; the TRBD2 assignment by TCRdb is unverifiable without DNA. This receptor was obtained from a human donor with ulcerative colitis or Crohn's disease, or a healthy co-twin of an affected twin (not recorded which). Source material: blood. CDR3 protein: CASTTLAGGLSTDTQYF.